The entry that follows covers one T cell receptor beta chain sequence. The record originates from a study of blood T cell repertoires in COVID-19. As for the study in general: The United States, Italy and Spain provided the acute and convalescent COVID-19 samples.

In the original workflow: Counts of nucleated cells, estimated from reference gene primer amplification, were obtained. The data were produced by immunoSEQ multiplex PCR, yet TCRdb's version contains in-frame clones alone and is incomplete. The DNA gave D and trimming, while V, J and clone size come from that table. The sample lists about 140,000 clones; roughly 84% were seen once. This CDR3 has 14 residues. CDR1 SGHNT and CDR2 YENEEA come from the germline V gene. V gave up 4 bases and J gave up 1 base, with 10 bases separating them. The origin of this receptor is an older woman with acute or convalescent COVID-19. The sample comprised peripheral blood. The rearrangement joins TRBV11-3 to TRBJ1-1; the D gene is possibly TRBD1 (6 bases). The CDR3 DNA reads TGTGCCAGCAGCTCAGGGGCATGGAACACTGAAGCTTTCTTT. It codes for CASSSGAWNTEAFF.